This T cell receptor (beta chain) appears in the sequencing data of a study of OX40 agonist ivuxolimab in advanced cancers. Whole-study findings and limits: More expanded clones were seen, on average, in CD8+ T cells than in CD4+. At 0.1 to 3.0 mg/kg and by week 6, clonal expansion occurred in CD4+ and CD8+ blood T cells.

Germline V gene sequence: CDR1 SGHDT, CDR2 YYEEEE. The CDR3 is 17 amino acids. V was pared by 0 bases and J by 3 bases, with 4 bases of the junction left unmatched. For this clone: Its antigen is unknown.

Patients were excluded for autoimmune disease history or systemic immunosuppression. Sequencing used immunoSEQ multiplex PCR; TCRdb keeps in-frame clones, though not all of them. The repertoire includes some 80,000 clones, about 83% of them detected once, and 20% to 25% sits in the top ten. This chain joins TRBV5-6 and TRBJ2-3, with TRBD2 identical over 13 bases. The receptor comes from an adult with an advanced solid tumor such as melanoma, head and neck, liver or kidney cancer. This specimen was CD4+ or CD8+ T cells sorted from blood, taken in a trial of the OX40 agonist ivuxolimab. CDR3 sequence (DNA): TGTGCCAGCAGCTTGGGTGTACTAGCGGGAGGGACAGATACGCAGTATTTT. Protein product: CASSLGVLAGGTDTQYF.